The 22 T cell receptor beta chains presented below share a single source sample, sequenced in a study of Graves' ophthalmopathy and Graves' hyperthyroidism (dated by TCRdb to 2016 to 2019). TCRdb shows the sequencer as Illumina HiSeq 2000. TCR beta CDR3 regions were amplified from RNA transcripts for repertoire sequencing. The first round of RT-PCR was done with HTBI primers and the Qiagen OneStep RT-PCR kit, and was followed by a second round of multiplex PCR, then size selection and purification. TCRdb reworked the public reads: Q25 trimming with fastp, MiXCR clone assembly, productive beta chains retained. Rows are unified per CDR3 protein, each entry keeping the most common DNA and genes. The sample table lists about 210,000 distinct CDR3 sequences, 25% to 30% of them with a count of one. Approximately 9% of the sample is held by the ten biggest clonotypes. Sequencing was done on a sample of peripheral blood. Receptors originate from a man between 50 and 59 years old with Graves' ophthalmopathy. Donor details come from another sample of the same person, matched by shared clones.

The CDR3 nucleotides read TGTGCCAGCAGCTTACAGCTTTTTGACAGTACTGGCTACACCTTC. Translating gives CASSLQLFDSTGYTF. The chain is built from TRBV7-8 and TRBJ1-2; maybe TRBD1 (5 bases). Germline V gives CDR1 SGHVS, CDR2 FQNEAQ. The CDR3 totals 15 residues. V dropped 2 bases and J dropped 7 bases, with 17 bases sitting between them. Full variable domain (outside the CDR3, taken from reference TRBV7-8 and TRBJ1-2): GAGVSQSPRYKVAKRGQDVALRCDPISGHVSLFWYQQALGQGPEFLTYFQNEAQLDKSGLPSDRFFAERPEGSVSTLKIQRTQQEDSAVYLCASSLQLFDSTGYTFGSGTRLTVV.

This clonotype was observed at least ten times. V and J are TRBV11-2 and TRBJ1-2; D may be TRBD1 (6 bases). Germline CDR1 is SGHAT and CDR2 is FQNNGV. CDR3 size: 14 residues. V was trimmed by 1 base and J by 0 bases, leaving 6 bases between them. The chain's CDR3 is CASSLGTANYGYTF. In DNA, the CDR3 is TGTGCCAGCAGCTTAGGGACAGCTAACTATGGCTACACCTTC.

This clonotype was recorded many times. The DNA for the CDR3 is TGTGCCAGCAGTATTAGGTCCCCCGCGAACACCGGGGAGCTGTTTTTT. Residues: CASSIRSPANTGELFF. The chain combines TRBV12-3 or TRBV12-4 with TRBJ2-2; unclear D gene. Between the trimmed V and J ends, which lost 5 bases and 0 bases, there was a span of 13 bases. This CDR3 region has 16 residues.

This clonotype was picked up one time. The genes are TRBV6-1 and TRBJ2-7; D is unclear. V dropped 8 bases and J dropped 3 bases, with 17 bases sitting between them. Germline lookup yields CDR1 MNHNS and CDR2 SASEGT. The CDR3 spans 14 residues. The CDR3 DNA sequence: TGTGCCAGCCGGAGCTCAATGGGCGTCTACGAGCAGTACTTC. It encodes CASRSSMGVYEQYF.

The table lists this clonotype with many counts. The gene calls are TRBV7-9 and TRBJ1-1; D remains ambiguous. CDR3 length equals 12 residues. From germline, CDR1 is SEHNR and CDR2 FQNEAQ (reference sequence). Trimming stripped 5 bases from V and 5 bases from J, with 9 bases between. CDR3 residues: CASSGSGTEAFF. The CDR3 region has the DNA TGTGCCAGCAGCGGCTCGGGGACTGAAGCTTTCTTT.

This clonotype was picked up many times. V is TRBV5-4 and J is TRBJ2-7; D remains ambiguous. CDR3 length: 14 amino acids. V lost 3 bases and J 7 bases, leaving 17 bases between the germline ends. Germline-derived CDR1 and CDR2 are SGHNT and YYREEE (reference sequence). The CDR3 nucleotides are TGTGCCAGCAGCTCACCCCCGGCGTACGAAGAGCAGTACTTC. Its translation: CASSSPPAYEEQYF.

In this sample, this clonotype turned up many times. V is TRBV9 and J is TRBJ2-7; TRBD2 matches at 8 bases. The CDR3 sequence is 14 residues long. Germline V gives CDR1 SGDLS, CDR2 YYNGEE. The junction had 6 bases not matched to a gene; V was cut back by 0 bases and J by 7 bases. CDR3 sequence (DNA): TGTGCCAGCAGCGTAGAGCCTAGCGGGCCTGAGCAGTACTTC. This encodes CASSVEPSGPEQYF.

V and J are TRBV6-1 and TRBJ1-5, with 9 bases aligning to TRBD1. Germline V gene lookup returns CDR1 MNHNS and CDR2 SASEGT. After removal of 6 bases from V and 4 bases from J, the junction contained 13 bases not matched to a gene. There are 17 residues in the CDR3. CDR3 sequence reads: CASSAIGTGHSNQPQHF. DNA for the CDR3: TGTGCCAGCAGCGCCATAGGGACAGGGCACTCAAATCAGCCCCAGCATTTT.

At least ten counts were recorded for this clonotype. The V call is TRBV29-1, the J call TRBJ2-2; D is perhaps TRBD2 (6 bases). V was shortened by 6 bases and J by 8 bases, with 19 bases between the two germline ends. The CDR3 totals 14 residues. The V gene's germline CDR1 is SQVTM and CDR2 ANQGSEA. CDR3 sequence (DNA): TGCAGCGTGGATTCGGGAGATTCGGGGGGGGAGCTGTTTTTT. Its translation: CSVDSGDSGGELFF.

This clonotype was detected ten times or more. The rearrangement links TRBV20-1 to TRBJ2-2; D is undetermined. V was cut by 4 bases and J by 6 bases, with 15 bases left in between. The CDR3 has 14 residues. CDR1 is DFQATT, CDR2 SNEGSKA, per germline (reference sequence). In DNA form, the CDR3 reads TGCAGTGCTATGGCGGTACTTATCCCCGGGGAGCTGTTTTTT. It specifies CSAMAVLIPGELFF.

This clonotype was recorded at least ten times. V usage is TRBV6-1 and J usage is TRBJ2-3; 14 positions agree with TRBD2. Germline V gene data show CDR1 as MNHNS and CDR2 as SASEGT. This CDR3 has 15 amino acids. Losses at the gene ends were 3 bases for V and 5 bases for J; bases not matched to a gene: 1. The CDR3 bases are TGTGCCAGCAGTGAGGGACTAGCGGGAGTAGATACGCAGTATTTT. Protein product: CASSEGLAGVDTQYF.

This clonotype showed up many times. The J gene is TRBJ2-7, the V gene TRBV3-1; 9 positions agree with TRBD2. This CDR3 has 13 amino acids. Germline CDR1 is LGHDT and CDR2 is YNNKEL (reference sequence). V was pared by 5 bases and J by 5 bases, with 4 bases of the junction left unmatched. DNA of the CDR3: TGTGCCAGCAGCTTGACTAGCGGAAACGAGCAGTACTTC. It yields the protein CASSLTSGNEQYF.

This clonotype has at least ten counts. The rearrangement joins TRBV7-9 to TRBJ2-7; D unclear. Germline V gene lookup returns CDR1 SEHNR and CDR2 FQNEAQ (reference sequence). The CDR3 is 13 amino acids. V lost 2 bases and J 3 bases, leaving 8 bases between the germline ends. In nucleotides, the CDR3 is TGTGCCAGCAGCTTATCTGTGGGCTACGAGCAGTACTTC. It codes for CASSLSVGYEQYF.

V and J are TRBV2 and TRBJ2-2; D call uncertain. CDR3 length equals 12 residues. The V gene lost 6 bases and the J gene lost 9 bases, with 11 bases spanning the gap. Germline loops: CDR1 SNHLY, CDR2 FYNNEI. The DNA for the CDR3 is TGTGCCAGCAGATCCGACTCCAGGGAGCTGTTTTTT. Translating gives CASRSDSRELFF. Looking up the rest from reference TRBV2 and TRBJ2-2 gives the full variable domain: EPEVTQTPSHQVTQMGQEVILRCVPISNHLYFYWYRQILGQKVEFLVSFYNNEISEKSEIFDDQFSVERPDGSNFTLKIRSTKLEDSAMYFCASRSDSRELFFGEGSRLTVL.

This clonotype was detected ten times or more. The chain combines TRBV30 with TRBJ2-7; 12 bases line up with TRBD2. Germline CDR1 GTSNPN, CDR2 SVGIG (reference sequence). With 5 bases clipped from V and 0 bases from J, the junction kept 2 bases outside the gene matches. This CDR3 comprises 14 residues. CDR3 sequence: CAWGLAGSSYEQYF. DNA for the CDR3: TGTGCCTGGGGACTAGCGGGGAGCTCCTACGAGCAGTACTTC. The full variable domain, in which reference TRBV30 and TRBJ2-7 provide the parts outside the CDR3, is SQTIHQWPATLVQPVGSPLSLECTVEGTSNPNLYWYRQAAGRGLQLLFYSVGIGQISSEVPQNLSASRPQDRQFILSSKKLLLSDSGFYLCAWGLAGSSYEQYFGPGTRLTVT.

This chain uses TRBV6-2 or TRBV6-3 with TRBJ2-5, with TRBD2 as a possible D gene (5 bases). Germline CDR1 is MNHEY and CDR2 is SVGEGT. This CDR3 region has 17 residues. Trimming left V 5 bases short and J 4 bases short, with 23 bases between. For the CDR3, the DNA is TGTGCCAGCAGTCCAAAGAGGGAACATTCTCCGAGAGAGACCCAGTACTTC. Residues: CASSPKREHSPRETQYF.

The chain uses TRBV20-1 and TRBJ2-7; the match to TRBD1 covers 9 bases. The length of the CDR3 is 13 residues. Germline V gene sequence: CDR1 DFQATT, CDR2 SNEGSKA (reference sequence). V was clipped by 6 bases and J by 3 bases; unmatched bases: 6. CDR3 bases: TGCAGTGCACATACAGGGGGCATCTACGAGCAGTACTTC. Encoded protein: CSAHTGGIYEQYF.

This clonotype was recorded at least ten times. The chain is built from TRBV5-1 and TRBJ1-1; D is undetermined. V dropped 0 bases and J dropped 1 base, with 10 bases sitting between them. Germline assignment: CDR1 SGHRS and CDR2 YFSETQ. This CDR3 spans 15 amino acids. The CDR3 DNA reads TGCGCCAGCAGCTTGGTGGTGGTGGGGAACACTGAAGCTTTCTTT. Translation gives CASSLVVVGNTEAFF.

This chain links TRBV20-1 with TRBJ2-7; unclear D gene. There are 12 residues in the CDR3. Germline assignment: CDR1 DFQATT and CDR2 SNEGSKA (reference sequence). Trimming pared 6 bases from V and 7 bases from J, leaving 16 bases between. The CDR3 sequence is CSAELAQTEQYF. Here the CDR3 DNA reads TGCAGTGCAGAACTGGCCCAAACGGAGCAGTACTTC.

This clonotype turned up a few times. V usage is TRBV12-3 or TRBV12-4 and J usage is TRBJ1-6, with 7 bases lining up with TRBD1. The CDR3 loop spans 16 amino acids. Trimming took 3 bases from V and 6 from J; bases not matched to a gene: 8. CDR3 loop: CASSFSGTVGNSPLHF. DNA for the CDR3: TGTGCCAGCAGTTTCTCCGGGACAGTCGGTAATTCACCCCTCCACTTT.

The V and J genes are TRBV7-2 and TRBJ2-7; D remains ambiguous. V was shortened by 4 bases and J by 4 bases, with 17 bases between the two germline ends. From germline, CDR1 is SGHTA and CDR2 FQGNSA. CDR3 length: 15 residues. This CDR3 reads CASSSNSDSRYEQYF. The CDR3 nucleotides are TGTGCCAGCAGCTCCAACTCGGATTCCCGGTACGAGCAGTACTTC.

This clonotype was recorded many times. This chain links TRBV5-1 with TRBJ2-5; D remains ambiguous. V lost 2 bases, J lost 0 bases, and 8 bases lay in between. Germline V CDR1 and CDR2: SGHRS, YFSETQ. The CDR3 sequence is 14 residues long. CDR3 protein: CASSFIGNQETQYF. The CDR3 bases are TGCGCCAGCAGCTTCATCGGAAACCAAGAGACCCAGTACTTC.